A selection of T cell receptor beta chains follows, all from one sample in a study of cytomegalovirus exposure and HLA in healthy donors. TCRdb keeps only in-frame clones here, not all; method: immunoSEQ multiplex PCR. The sample has 170,000 or so clones; more than 65% are singletons. The sequenced sample consisted of PBMCs. The receptors were gathered from a woman aged 45-65 years in good health and CMV-seronegative. Both conserved end residues are part of each CDR3. Each record gives: V gene, J gene, D gene, clone size, CDR3 length, CDR3 protein, CDR3 DNA. D genes are given only for firm matches. For some rows the clone size is stated as once, few or many, or as a class when expanded; others skip it.

V: TRBV7-9
J: TRBJ2-2
D: TRBD2
size: .
length: 14
CDR3: CASKGLATSGELFF
DNA: TGTGCCAGCAAGGGACTAGCGACTTCCGGGGAGCTGTTTTTT

V: TRBV6-5
J: TRBJ2-5
D: .
size: .
length: 13
CDR3: CASSTGIEETQYF
DNA: TGTGCCAGCAGTACCGGGATAGAAGAGACCCAGTACTTC

V: TRBV5-4
J: TRBJ2-7
D: .
size: .
length: 14
CDR3: CASSFRTGSYEQYF
DNA: TGTGCCAGCAGCTTTAGAACGGGCTCCTACGAGCAGTACTTC

V: TRBV27
J: TRBJ2-7
D: TRBD2
size: .
length: 12
CDR3: CASSSGAYEQYF
DNA: TGTGCCAGCAGTAGCGGGGCCTACGAGCAGTACTTC

V: TRBV11-2
J: TRBJ2-2
D: .
size: .
length: 15
CDR3: CASSLTGRVAGELFF
DNA: TGTGCCAGCAGCTTAACAGGGAGGGTGGCCGGGGAGCTGTTTTTT

V: TRBV6-1
J: TRBJ2-3
D: .
size: once
length: 15
CDR3: CASSAVGRGTDTQYF
DNA: TGTGCCAGCAGTGCTGTGGGGCGTGGCACAGATACGCAGTATTTT

V: TRBV30
J: TRBJ2-2
D: .
size: few
length: 14
CDR3: CAWRLAAGGGELFF
DNA: TGTGCCTGGAGGCTGGCGGCGGGCGGGGGGGAGCTGTTTTTT

V: TRBV6-6
J: TRBJ2-2
D: TRBD1
size: .
length: 16
CDR3: CASSPGQGTPVGELFF
DNA: TGTGCCAGCAGCCCGGGACAGGGCACGCCGGTAGGGGAGCTGTTTTTT

V: TRBV7-8
J: TRBJ2-1
D: .
size: .
length: 16
CDR3: CASSLVVLAYYNEQFF
DNA: TGTGCCAGCAGCTTAGTAGTTCTAGCGTACTACAATGAGCAGTTCTTC

V: TRBV5-1
J: TRBJ1-2
D: .
size: .
length: 17
CDR3: CASSLDSLVEQPYGYTF
DNA: TGCGCCAGCAGCTTGGATTCGTTGGTTGAACAGCCATATGGCTACACCTTC

V: TRBV15
J: TRBJ2-1
D: .
size: .
length: 16
CDR3: CATSKVSGNSYNEQFF
DNA: TGTGCCACCAGCAAGGTTAGCGGAAATTCCTACAATGAGCAGTTCTTC

V: TRBV15
J: TRBJ2-7
D: TRBD2
size: .
length: 15
CDR3: CATSRDSGGLWEQYF
DNA: TGTGCCACCAGCAGAGATAGCGGGGGACTATGGGAGCAGTACTTC

V: TRBV4-1
J: TRBJ2-1
D: TRBD2
size: few
length: 15
CDR3: CASRKTSGRYNEQFF
DNA: TGCGCCAGCAGAAAGACTAGCGGCAGATACAATGAGCAGTTCTTC

V: TRBV7-8
J: TRBJ1-5
D: .
size: .
length: 15
CDR3: CASSLARVTNQPQHF
DNA: TGTGCCAGCAGCTTAGCGCGGGTGACCAATCAGCCCCAGCATTTT

V: TRBV5-1
J: TRBJ2-1
D: TRBD1
size: .
length: 13
CDR3: CASSLQGGDEQFF
DNA: TGCGCCAGCAGCCTCCAAGGGGGCGATGAGCAGTTCTTC

V: TRBV2
J: TRBJ1-5
D: .
size: .
length: 15
CDR3: CASSGGGMGYQPQHF
DNA: TGTGCCAGCAGTGGAGGAGGGATGGGCTATCAGCCCCAGCATTTT

V: TRBV21-1
J: TRBJ1-2
D: .
size: .
length: 15
CDR3: CASHRQGSPNYGYTF
DNA: TGTGCCAGCCATCGACAGGGTTCTCCTAACTATGGCTACACCTTC

V: TRBV28
J: TRBJ2-2
D: .
size: .
length: 15
CDR3: CASSFPERHTGELFF
DNA: TGTGCCAGCAGTTTCCCGGAGAGGCACACCGGGGAGCTGTTTTTT

V: TRBV29-1
J: TRBJ2-7
D: .
size: .
length: 13
CDR3: CSVGLVATYEQYF
DNA: TGCAGCGTTGGGCTGGTGGCCACCTACGAGCAGTACTTC

V: TRBV7-6
J: TRBJ1-1
D: .
size: .
length: 13
CDR3: CASSFSGNTEAFF
DNA: TGTGCCAGCAGCTTTTCGGGAAATACTGAAGCTTTCTTT

V: TRBV4-2
J: TRBJ1-2
D: .
size: .
length: 16
CDR3: CASSQDIPGSGYGYTF
DNA: TGTGCCAGCAGCCAAGATATTCCGGGATCGGGCTATGGCTACACCTTC

V: TRBV18
J: TRBJ1-5
D: TRBD1
size: .
length: 14
CDR3: CASSSGQGDQPQHF
DNA: TGTGCCAGCTCATCCGGACAGGGCGATCAGCCCCAGCATTTT

V: TRBV7-2
J: TRBJ1-5
D: .
size: .
length: 15
CDR3: CASSPQGYSNQPQHF
DNA: TGTGCCAGCAGCCCACAGGGATATAGCAATCAGCCCCAGCATTTT

V: TRBV28
J: TRBJ2-3
D: .
size: .
length: 14
CDR3: CASSRLPRTDTQYF
DNA: TGTGCCAGCAGTCGACTCCCTCGCACAGATACGCAGTATTTT

V: TRBV19
J: TRBJ2-2
D: TRBD1
size: .
length: 15
CDR3: CASSLGQELTGELFF
DNA: TGTGCCAGTAGTCTGGGACAGGAACTCACCGGGGAGCTGTTTTTT